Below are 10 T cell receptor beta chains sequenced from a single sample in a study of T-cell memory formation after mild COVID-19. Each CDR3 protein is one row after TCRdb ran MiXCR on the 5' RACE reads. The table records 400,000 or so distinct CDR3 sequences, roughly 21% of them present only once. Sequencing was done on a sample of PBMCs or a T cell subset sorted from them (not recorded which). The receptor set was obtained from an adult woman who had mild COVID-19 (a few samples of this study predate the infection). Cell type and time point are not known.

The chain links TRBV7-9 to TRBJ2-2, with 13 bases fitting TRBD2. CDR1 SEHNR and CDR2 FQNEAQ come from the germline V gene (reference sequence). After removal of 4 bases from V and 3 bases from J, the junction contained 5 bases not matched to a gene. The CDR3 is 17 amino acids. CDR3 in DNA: TGTGCCAGCAGCTGGACTAGCGGGAGAGGGGACACCGGGGAGCTGTTTTTT. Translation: CASSWTSGRGDTGELFF.

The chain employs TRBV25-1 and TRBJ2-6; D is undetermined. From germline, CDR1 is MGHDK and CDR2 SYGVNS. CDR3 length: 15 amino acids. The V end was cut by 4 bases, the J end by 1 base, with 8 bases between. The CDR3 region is CASSGRFSGANVLTF. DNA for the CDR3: TGTGCCAGCAGTGGCAGGTTTTCTGGGGCCAACGTCCTGACTTTC.

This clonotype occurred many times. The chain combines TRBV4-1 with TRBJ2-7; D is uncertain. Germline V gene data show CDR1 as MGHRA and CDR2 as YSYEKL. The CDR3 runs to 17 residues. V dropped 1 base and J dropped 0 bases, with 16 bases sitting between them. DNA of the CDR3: TGCGCCAGCAGCCAAGCGTTAGGTGGGGTAAGCTCCTACGAGCAGTACTTC. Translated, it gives CASSQALGGVSSYEQYF.

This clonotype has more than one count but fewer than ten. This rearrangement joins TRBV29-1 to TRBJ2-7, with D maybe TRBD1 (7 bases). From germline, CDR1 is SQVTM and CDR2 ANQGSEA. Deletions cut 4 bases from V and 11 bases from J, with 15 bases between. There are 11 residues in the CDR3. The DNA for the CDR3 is TGCAGCGTTGCGTTGGGCGGGACAGAGTACTTC. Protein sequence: CSVALGGTEYF.

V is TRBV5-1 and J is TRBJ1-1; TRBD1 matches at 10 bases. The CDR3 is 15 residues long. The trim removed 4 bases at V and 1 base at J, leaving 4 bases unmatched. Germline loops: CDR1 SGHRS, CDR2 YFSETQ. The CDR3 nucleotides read TGCGCCAGCAGCCCGGGGGACAGGGGGAACACTGAAGCTTTCTTT. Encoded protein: CASSPGDRGNTEAFF.

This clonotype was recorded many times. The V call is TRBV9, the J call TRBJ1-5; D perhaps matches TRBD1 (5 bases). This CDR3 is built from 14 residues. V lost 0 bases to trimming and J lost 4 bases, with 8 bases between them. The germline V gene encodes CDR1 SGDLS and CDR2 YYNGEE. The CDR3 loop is CASSVAPGNQPQHF. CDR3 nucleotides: TGTGCCAGCAGCGTAGCTCCAGGGAATCAGCCCCAGCATTTT.

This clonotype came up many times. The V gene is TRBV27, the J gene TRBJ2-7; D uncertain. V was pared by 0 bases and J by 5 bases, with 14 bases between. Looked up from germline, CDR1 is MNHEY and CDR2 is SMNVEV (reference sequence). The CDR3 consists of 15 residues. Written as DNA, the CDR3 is TGTGCCAGCAGTTTATCAGCTAGTTGGGTCCACGAGCAGTACTTC. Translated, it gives CASSLSASWVHEQYF.

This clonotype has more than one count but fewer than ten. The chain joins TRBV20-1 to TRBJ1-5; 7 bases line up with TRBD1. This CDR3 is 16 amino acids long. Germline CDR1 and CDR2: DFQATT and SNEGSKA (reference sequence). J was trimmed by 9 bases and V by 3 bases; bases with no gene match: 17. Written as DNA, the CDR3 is TGCAGTGCTAGCGCCGGCGGAACAGGGGCGTTTTGGCCCCAGCATTTT. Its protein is CSASAGGTGAFWPQHF.

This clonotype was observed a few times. CDR3 sequence reads: CAISEYADTNYGYTF. In nucleotides, the CDR3 is TGTGCCATCAGTGAGTATGCAGATACTAACTATGGCTACACCTTC. V gene TRBV10-3 combines with J gene TRBJ1-2; D not resolved. Per germline, CDR1 ENHRY and CDR2 SYGVKD. The CDR3 consists of 15 residues. V dropped 1 base and J dropped 0 bases, with 9 bases sitting between them.

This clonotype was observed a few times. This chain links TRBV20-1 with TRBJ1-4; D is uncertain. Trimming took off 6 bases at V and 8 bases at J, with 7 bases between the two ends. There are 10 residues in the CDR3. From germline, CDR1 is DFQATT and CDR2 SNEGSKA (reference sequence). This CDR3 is CSAPKEKLFF. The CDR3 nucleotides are TGCAGTGCCCCGAAAGAAAAACTGTTTTTT.